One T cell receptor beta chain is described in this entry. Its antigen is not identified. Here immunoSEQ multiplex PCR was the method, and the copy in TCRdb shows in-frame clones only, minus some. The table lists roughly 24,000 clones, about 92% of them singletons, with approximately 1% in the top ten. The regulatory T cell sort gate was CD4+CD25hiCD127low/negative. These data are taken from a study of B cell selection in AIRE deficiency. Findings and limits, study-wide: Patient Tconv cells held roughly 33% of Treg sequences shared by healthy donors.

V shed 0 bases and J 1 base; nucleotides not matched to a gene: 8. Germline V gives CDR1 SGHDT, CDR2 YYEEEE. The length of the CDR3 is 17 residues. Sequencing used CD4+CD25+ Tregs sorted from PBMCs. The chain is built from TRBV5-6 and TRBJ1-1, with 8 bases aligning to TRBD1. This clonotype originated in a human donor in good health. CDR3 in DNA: TGTGCCAGCAGCTTGGTGGCAGGGGGCCTCACGAACACTGAAGCTTTCTTT. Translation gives CASSLVAGGLTNTEAFF.